This T cell receptor (beta chain) was identified in a study of blood T cells in healthy people across ages. Whole-study findings and limits: Possibly confounding the expanded clonotype changes was the fact that donor CMV status was unknown.

With a J-beta primer mix and a sample-barcoded 5' primer, a second PCR ran about 7 to 12 cycles. A template-switch adaptor with 12 random nucleotides tagged each cDNA molecule. TCRdb called the 5' RACE reads again in MiXCR, with one record for every CDR3 protein. The sample contains some 900,000 distinct CDR3 sequences, 40% to 60% of which appear only once. With 2 bases clipped from V and 6 bases from J, the junction kept 8 bases outside the gene matches. The CDR3 has 15 amino acids. Worth noting for this clonotype: Its specificity is not known.

This TCR came from a young man in good health. The chain employs TRBV12-3 or TRBV12-4 and TRBJ1-2, with 8 bases matching TRBD1. Sequenced input: blood. CDR3 residues: CASSLRLRQGNGYTF. As DNA, the CDR3 is TGTGCCAGCAGTTTAAGACTCCGACAGGGGAATGGCTACACCTTC.